Below, 4 T cell receptor beta chains from the same sample are listed, as sequenced in a study of T cells in Graves' hyperthyroidism and ophthalmopathy. RNA transcripts gave rise to amplified TCR beta CDR3 regions. In the first-round RT-PCR of the TCR CDR3, the HTBI primer set was used. Each CDR3 protein gets one entry after TCRdb re-called the multiplex PCR reads with MiXCR. The sample carries about 740,000 distinct CDR3 sequences, 14% recorded once. The sample taken for sequencing was blood. The receptors were gathered from a woman aged 18-29 years with Graves' hyperthyroidism.

The chain links TRBV7-3 to TRBJ2-3; possible D gene TRBD2, 5 bases. CDR3 length equals 15 residues. Germline CDR1 is SGHTA and CDR2 is FQGTGA. V lost 5 bases, J lost 0 bases, and 12 bases lay in between. CDR3 region: CASSPGLSSTDTQYF. The DNA for the CDR3 is TGTGCCAGCAGCCCAGGACTCTCTAGCACAGATACGCAGTATTTT. The variable domain in full, with the rest retrieved from reference TRBV7-3 and TRBJ2-3, is GAGVSQTPSNKVTEKGKYVELRCDPISGHTALYWYRQSLGQGPEFLIYFQGTGAADDSGLPNDRFFAVRPEGSVSTLKIQRTERGDSAVYLCASSPGLSSTDTQYFGPGTRLTVL.

This clonotype appeared many times. The gene calls are TRBV20-1 and TRBJ1-5; TRBD1 matches at 11 bases. Trimming took 3 bases from V and 6 from J; bases not matched to a gene: 4. The CDR3 spans 14 residues. The germline V gene has CDR1 DFQATT and CDR2 SNEGSKA (reference sequence). The DNA of the CDR3 is TGCAGTGCTAGCCGGGACAGGGGGTTTCAGCCCCAGCATTTT. As protein: CSASRDRGFQPQHF.

This chain joins TRBV18 and TRBJ2-1, with 8 positions matching TRBD2. The CDR3 runs 16 residues. V shed 6 bases and J 0 bases; nucleotides not matched to a gene: 7. The germline gives CDR1 KGHSH, CDR2 LQKENI. The CDR3 DNA is TGTGCCAGCTCTCCCCCCGGGACTAGCTCCTACAATGAGCAGTTCTTC. Encoded protein: CASSPPGTSSYNEQFF.

This clonotype was counted only a few times. V and J are TRBV9 and TRBJ2-3; 8 bases are shared with TRBD2. With 4 bases clipped from V and 3 bases from J, the junction kept 13 bases outside the gene matches. This CDR3 contains 17 residues. Germline loops: CDR1 SGDLS, CDR2 YYNGEE. The CDR3, as DNA: TGTGCCAGCAGCCCCATGGTTGGAGCGGGAGTGACAGATACGCAGTATTTT. As protein: CASSPMVGAGVTDTQYF.